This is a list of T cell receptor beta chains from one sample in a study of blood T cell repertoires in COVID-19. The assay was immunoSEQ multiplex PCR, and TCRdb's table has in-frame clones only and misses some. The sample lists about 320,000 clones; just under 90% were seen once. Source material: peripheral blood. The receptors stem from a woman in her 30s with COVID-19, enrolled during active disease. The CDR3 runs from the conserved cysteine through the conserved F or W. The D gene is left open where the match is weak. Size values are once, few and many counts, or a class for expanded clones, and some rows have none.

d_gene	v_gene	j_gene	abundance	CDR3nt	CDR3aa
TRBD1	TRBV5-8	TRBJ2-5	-	TGTGCCAGCAGCTCCGGACAGGTCTGGCAAGAGACCCAGTACTTC	CASSSGQVWQETQYF
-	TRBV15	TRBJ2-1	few	TGTGCCACCAGCAGCCGGTTGACGGGGGATACCTACAATGAGCAGTTCTTC	CATSSRLTGDTYNEQFF
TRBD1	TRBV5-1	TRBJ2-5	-	TGCGCCAGCACTCCAACAGGGGGTTTCCAAGAGACCCAGTACTTC	CASTPTGGFQETQYF
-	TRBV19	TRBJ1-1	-	TGTGCCAGTAGGGCCGCCAGGGGTGGGCGGAACACTGAAGCTTTCTTT	CASRAARGGRNTEAFF
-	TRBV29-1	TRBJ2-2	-	TGCAGCGTTGTATTCCAGACCGGGGAGCTGTTTTTT	CSVVFQTGELFF
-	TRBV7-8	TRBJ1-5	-	TGTGCCAGCAGCTCACAGGGATATAGCAATCAGCCCCAGCATTTT	CASSSQGYSNQPQHF
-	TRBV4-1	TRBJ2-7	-	TGCGCCAGCAGCCCTCAGGGGTTCTACGAGCAGTACTTC	CASSPQGFYEQYF
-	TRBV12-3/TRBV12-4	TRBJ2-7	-	TGTGCCAGCAGTTTCTACAGGGCGGACGAGCAGTACTTC	CASSFYRADEQYF
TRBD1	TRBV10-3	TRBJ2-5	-	TGTGCCATCAGCACGCCGAGGGACAGCCAAGAGACCCAGTACTTC	CAISTPRDSQETQYF
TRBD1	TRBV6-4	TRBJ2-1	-	TGTGCCAGCAGTTACTTAGCCGGGACAGAGTACAATGAGCAGTTCTTC	CASSYLAGTEYNEQFF
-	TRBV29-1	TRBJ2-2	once	TGCAGCGTTGAAGGTGCCGGGGAAATCGGGGAGCTGTTTTTT	CSVEGAGEIGELFF
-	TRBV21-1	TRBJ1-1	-	TGTGCCAGCAGCAAATGTTTGGGACAGGGACCGAACACTGAAGCTTTCTTT	CASSKCLGQGPNTEAFF
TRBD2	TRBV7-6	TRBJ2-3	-	TGTGCCAGCAGCTTAGATAGCGGGCACACAGATACGCAGTATTTT	CASSLDSGHTDTQYF
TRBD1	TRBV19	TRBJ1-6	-	TGTGCCAGTGCTTCGGCCGGGACAGTTTCACCCCTCCACTTT	CASASAGTVSPLHF
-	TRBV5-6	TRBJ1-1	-	TGTGCCAGCAGCGCGGCCGGGGGATGGGACACTGAAGCTTTCTTT	CASSAAGGWDTEAFF
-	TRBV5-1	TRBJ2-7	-	TGCGCCAGCAGCTTGGCAGGGCACGAGCAGTACTTC	CASSLAGHEQYF
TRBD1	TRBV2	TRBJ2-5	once	TGTGCCAGCACCGGACAGGGGAGGGGAGAGACCCAGTACTTC	CASTGQGRGETQYF
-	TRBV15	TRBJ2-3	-	TGTGCCACCAGCAGAGATGGGCATGATACGCAGTATTTT	CATSRDGHDTQYF
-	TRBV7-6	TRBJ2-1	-	TGTGCCAGCAGCTTAGTGCAGGTTGTCAATGAGCAGTTCTTC	CASSLVQVVNEQFF
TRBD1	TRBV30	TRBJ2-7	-	TGTGCCTGGAGCCGTGGACAGGGCAGGGGGTACGAGCAGTACTTC	CAWSRGQGRGYEQYF
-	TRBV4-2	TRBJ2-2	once	TGTGCCAGCACGACAGTCACCGGGGAGCTGTTTTTT	CASTTVTGELFF
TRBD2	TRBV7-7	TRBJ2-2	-	TGTGCCAGCAAGCGCGGGGGTCACACCGGGGAGCTGTTTTTT	CASKRGGHTGELFF
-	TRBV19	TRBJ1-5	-	TGTGCCAGTAGTATACAGGGGCTAGGGCAGCCCCAGCATTTT	CASSIQGLGQPQHF
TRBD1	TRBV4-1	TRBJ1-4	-	TGCGCCAGCAGCCGAATAGAGGCTGCGACAGGGAAATGGGAAAAACTGTTTTTT	CASSRIEAATGKWEKLFF
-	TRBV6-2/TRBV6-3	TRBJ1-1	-	TGTGCCAGCAGTTACTGGGAGGACATCTTCAACACTGAAGCTTTCTTT	CASSYWEDIFNTEAFF
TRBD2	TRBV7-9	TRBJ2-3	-	TGTGCCAGCAGCTTACCCGCTAGCGGGAACACAGATACGCAGTATTTT	CASSLPASGNTDTQYF
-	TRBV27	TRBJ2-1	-	TGTGCCAGCAGTTTGGAGGGAGGAAATGAGCAGTTCTTC	CASSLEGGNEQFF
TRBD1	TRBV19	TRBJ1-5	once	TGTGCCAGTAGTATTAAGGGACAGTTCTATAGCAATCAGCCCCAGCATTTT	CASSIKGQFYSNQPQHF
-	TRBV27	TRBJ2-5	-	TGTGCCAGCAGTTTGGGGGGGCTTGGCGTAGGGACCCAGTACTTC	CASSLGGLGVGTQYF
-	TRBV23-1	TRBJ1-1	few	TGCGCCAGCAGCCATAACAGGGCCCGGAACACTGAAGCTTTCTTT	CASSHNRARNTEAFF
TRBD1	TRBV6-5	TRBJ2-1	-	TGTGCCAGCAGGCCCGCAGGGGGATACAATGAGCAGTTCTTC	CASRPAGGYNEQFF
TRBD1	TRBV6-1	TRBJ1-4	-	TGTGCCAGCAGTGCACACCGGGACAGGGGAGGTGTCGGTGAAAAACTGTTTTTT	CASSAHRDRGGVGEKLFF
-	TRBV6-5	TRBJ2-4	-	TGCTCCGGGGGTGCAGAAAACATTCAGTACTTC	CSGGAENIQYF
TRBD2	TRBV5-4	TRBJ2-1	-	TGTGCCAGCAGCTTGAGGACTAGCGGGGGGCGCAATGAGCAGTTCTTC	CASSLRTSGGRNEQFF
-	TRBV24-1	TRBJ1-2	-	TGTGCCACCAGTGATGAGGGGGGGCATGGCTACACCTTC	CATSDEGGHGYTF
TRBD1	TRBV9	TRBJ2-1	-	TGTGCCAGCGCCGACTTGGGGCGCCCAGGGGGTAATGAGCAGTTCTTC	CASADLGRPGGNEQFF
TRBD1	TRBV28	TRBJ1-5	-	TGTGCCAGCAGCCCAGGGGGAAGGGGACATCAGCCCCAGCATTTT	CASSPGGRGHQPQHF
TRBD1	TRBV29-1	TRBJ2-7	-	TGCAGCGTGGGGACAGCCTCCTACGAGCAGTACTTC	CSVGTASYEQYF
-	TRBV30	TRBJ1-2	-	TGTGCCTGGAGTGACCCCCGCCGACGGGGAGAGGGCTACACCTTC	CAWSDPRRRGEGYTF
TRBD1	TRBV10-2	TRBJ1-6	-	TGCGCCAGCAGTGACCCCCCACGCAACAGGGGGCTGGGGTCCTATAATTCACCCCTCCACTTT	CASSDPPRNRGLGSYNSPLHF
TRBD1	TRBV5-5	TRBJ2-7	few	TGTGCCAGCAGCCAATCCTGGACGGCCGGGACAGGGTCCTACGAGCAGTACTTC	CASSQSWTAGTGSYEQYF
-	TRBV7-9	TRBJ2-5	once	TGTGCCAGCAGCTTACTGGCAACGGGGGGCACCCAGTACTTC	CASSLLATGGTQYF
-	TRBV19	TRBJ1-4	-	TGTGCCAGTAGTTTCCGACCGGGACTCAGAAACCTGCCAGGGGAAAAACTGTTTTTT	CASSFRPGLRNLPGEKLFF
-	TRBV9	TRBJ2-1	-	TGTGCCAGCAGCGCACAGGGATACAATGAGCAGTTCTTC	CASSAQGYNEQFF
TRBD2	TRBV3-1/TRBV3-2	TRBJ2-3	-	TGTGCCAGCAGCCGAACCTCGGGGGGGCGGGGAGATACGCAGTATTTT	CASSRTSGGRGDTQYF
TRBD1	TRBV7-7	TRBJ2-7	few	TGTGCCAGCAGCCCCAGTCCCGGGACAGGGGGCGCGCATAACGAGCAGTACTTC	CASSPSPGTGGAHNEQYF
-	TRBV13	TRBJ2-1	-	TGTGCCAGCAGCTTAACTGTCAGGGTGGATGAGCAGTTCTTC	CASSLTVRVDEQFF
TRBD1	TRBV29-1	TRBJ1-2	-	TGCAGCGTCCGCCGCCCCTCCACAGGGGCCTCCACCTTC	CSVRRPSTGASTF
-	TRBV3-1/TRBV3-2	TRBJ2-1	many	TGTGCCAGCAGCCTTTCTAGCGTCGGTGAGCAGTTCTTC	CASSLSSVGEQFF
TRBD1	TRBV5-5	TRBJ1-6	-	TGTGCCAGCAGCTTCGGACAGGGTGCCTATAATTCACCCCTCCACTTT	CASSFGQGAYNSPLHF
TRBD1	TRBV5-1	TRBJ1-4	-	TGCGCCAGCAGCTCGTCATCGACAGGGAGGAATGAAAAACTGTTTTTT	CASSSSSTGRNEKLFF
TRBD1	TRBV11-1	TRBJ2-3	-	TGTGCCAGCAGCTCGCGGGACAGGGTCACAGATACGCAGTATTTT	CASSSRDRVTDTQYF
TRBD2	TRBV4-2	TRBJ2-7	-	TGTGCCAGCAGCCAACGCTCACCCATCCGGGAGGCCTCGGCCGAGCAGTACTTC	CASSQRSPIREASAEQYF
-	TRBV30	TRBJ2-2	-	TGTGCCTGGAGTGTGGGGGGGCCCGGGGAGCTGTTTTTT	CAWSVGGPGELFF